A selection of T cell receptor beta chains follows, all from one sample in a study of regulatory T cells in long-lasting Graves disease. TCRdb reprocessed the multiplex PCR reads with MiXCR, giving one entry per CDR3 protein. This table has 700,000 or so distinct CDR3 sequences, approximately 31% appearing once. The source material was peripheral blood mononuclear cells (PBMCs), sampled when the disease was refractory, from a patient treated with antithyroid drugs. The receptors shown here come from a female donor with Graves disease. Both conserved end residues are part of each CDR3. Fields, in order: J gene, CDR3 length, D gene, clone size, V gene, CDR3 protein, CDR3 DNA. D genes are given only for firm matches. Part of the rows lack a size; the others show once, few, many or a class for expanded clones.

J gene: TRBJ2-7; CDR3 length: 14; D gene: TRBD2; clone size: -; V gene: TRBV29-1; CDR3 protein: CSVLVAGGFYEQYF; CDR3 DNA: TGCAGCGTGTTGGTAGCGGGAGGCTTCTACGAGCAGTACTTC
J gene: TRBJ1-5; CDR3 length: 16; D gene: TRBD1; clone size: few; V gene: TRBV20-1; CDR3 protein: CSARWQGEGSNQPQHF; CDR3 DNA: TGCAGTGCTAGATGGCAGGGGGAAGGGAGCAATCAGCCCCAGCATTTT
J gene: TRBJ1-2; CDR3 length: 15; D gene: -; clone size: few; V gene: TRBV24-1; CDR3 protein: CATSDSGQPLGGYTF; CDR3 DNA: TGTGCCACCAGTGACTCCGGACAGCCGTTGGGGGGCTACACCTTC
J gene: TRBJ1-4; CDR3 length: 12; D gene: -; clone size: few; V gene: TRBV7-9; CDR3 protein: CASSLDEEKLFF; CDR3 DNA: TGTGCCAGCAGCTTAGACGAGGAAAAACTGTTTTTT
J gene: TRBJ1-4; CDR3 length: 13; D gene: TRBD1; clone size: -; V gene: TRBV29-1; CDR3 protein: CSVGGTGTEKLFF; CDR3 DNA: TGCAGCGTTGGGGGGACAGGGACTGAAAAACTGTTTTTT
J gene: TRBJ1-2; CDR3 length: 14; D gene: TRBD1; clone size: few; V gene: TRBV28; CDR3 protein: CASTLGEGAIGYTF; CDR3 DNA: TGTGCCAGCACCCTAGGGGAGGGGGCAATTGGCTACACCTTC
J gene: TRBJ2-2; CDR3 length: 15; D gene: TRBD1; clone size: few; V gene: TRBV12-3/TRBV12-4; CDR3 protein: CASSSGTGNTGELFF; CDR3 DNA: TGTGCCAGCAGCTCCGGGACAGGAAACACCGGGGAGCTGTTTTTT
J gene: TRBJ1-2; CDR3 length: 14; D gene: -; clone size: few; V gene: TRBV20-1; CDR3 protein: CSARTHGTGSGYTF; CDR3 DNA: TGCAGTGCTAGAACACACGGGACCGGGAGTGGCTACACCTTC
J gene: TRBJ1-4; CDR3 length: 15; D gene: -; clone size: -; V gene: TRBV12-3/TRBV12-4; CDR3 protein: CASRKATLTNEKLFF; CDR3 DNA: TGTGCCAGCAGGAAGGCCACCCTAACTAATGAAAAACTGTTTTTT
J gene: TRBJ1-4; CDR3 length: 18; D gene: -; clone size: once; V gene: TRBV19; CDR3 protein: CASSIARAGTATNEKLFF; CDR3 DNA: TGTGCCAGTAGTATAGCGCGGGCCGGAACTGCAACTAATGAAAAACTGTTTTTT
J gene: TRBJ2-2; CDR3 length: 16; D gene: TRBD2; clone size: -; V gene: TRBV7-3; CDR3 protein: CASSATLAGGAGELFF; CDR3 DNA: TGTGCCAGCAGCGCTACCCTAGCGGGAGGAGCCGGGGAGCTGTTTTTT
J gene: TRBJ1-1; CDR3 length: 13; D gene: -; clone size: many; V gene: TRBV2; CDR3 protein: CASLWDTNTEAFF; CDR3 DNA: TGTGCCAGCCTTTGGGACACGAACACTGAAGCTTTCTTT
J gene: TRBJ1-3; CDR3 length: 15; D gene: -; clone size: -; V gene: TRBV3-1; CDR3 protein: CASSQGGNSGNTIYF; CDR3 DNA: TGTGCCAGCAGCCAAGGCGGCAACTCTGGAAACACCATATATTTT
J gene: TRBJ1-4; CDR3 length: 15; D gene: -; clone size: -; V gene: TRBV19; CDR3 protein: CASSFRQQQREKLFF; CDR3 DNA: TGTGCCAGTAGTTTCCGACAGCAGCAGAGGGAAAAACTGTTTTTT
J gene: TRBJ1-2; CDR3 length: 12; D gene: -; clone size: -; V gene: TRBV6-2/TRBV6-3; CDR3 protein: CASTQATYGYTF; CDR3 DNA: TGTGCCAGCACCCAGGCCACATATGGCTACACCTTC
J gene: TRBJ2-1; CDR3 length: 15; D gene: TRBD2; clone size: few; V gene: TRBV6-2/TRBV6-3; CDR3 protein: CASSYGGRGNNEQFF; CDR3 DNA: TGTGCCAGCAGTTACGGCGGGAGGGGGAACAATGAGCAGTTCTTC
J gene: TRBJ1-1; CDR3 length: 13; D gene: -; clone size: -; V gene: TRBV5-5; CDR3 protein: CASSLIRLGESFF; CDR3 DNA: TGTGCCAGCAGCTTGATTCGGTTGGGTGAATCTTTCTTT
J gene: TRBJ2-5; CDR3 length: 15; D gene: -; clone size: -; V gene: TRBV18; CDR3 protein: CASSPMYGTQETQYF; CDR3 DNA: TGTGCCAGCTCACCAATGTATGGGACCCAAGAGACCCAGTACTTC
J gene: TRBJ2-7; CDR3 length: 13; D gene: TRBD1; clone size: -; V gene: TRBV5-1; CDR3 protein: CASSSNSGTGSFF; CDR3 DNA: TGCGCCAGCAGCTCAAACTCCGGGACAGGCTCTTTCTTC
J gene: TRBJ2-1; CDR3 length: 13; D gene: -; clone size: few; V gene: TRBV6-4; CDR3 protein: CASSDVGKGEQFF; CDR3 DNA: TGTGCCAGCAGTGACGTGGGGAAGGGTGAGCAGTTCTTC
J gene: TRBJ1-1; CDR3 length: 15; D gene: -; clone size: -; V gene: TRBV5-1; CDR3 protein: CASSPPGAGVTEAFF; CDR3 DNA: TGCGCCAGCAGCCCCCCTGGGGCAGGGGTGACTGAAGCTTTCTTT
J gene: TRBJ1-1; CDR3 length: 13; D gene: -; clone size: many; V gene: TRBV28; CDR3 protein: CASRPPMNTEAFF; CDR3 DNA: TGTGCCAGCAGACCACCCATGAACACTGAAGCTTTCTTT
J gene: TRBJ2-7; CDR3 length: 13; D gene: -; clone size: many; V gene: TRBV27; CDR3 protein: CASSIQGFYEQYF; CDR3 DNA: TGTGCCAGCTCAATCCAGGGTTTCTACGAGCAGTACTTC
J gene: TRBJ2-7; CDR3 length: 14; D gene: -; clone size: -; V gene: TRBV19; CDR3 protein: CASSASAGPYEQYF; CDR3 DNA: TGTGCCAGTAGTGCCTCCGCAGGGCCCTACGAGCAGTACTTC
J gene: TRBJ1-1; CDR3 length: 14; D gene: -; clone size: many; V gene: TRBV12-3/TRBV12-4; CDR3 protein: CASSSQILGTEAFF; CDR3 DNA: TGTGCCAGCAGTTCTCAGATTCTGGGCACTGAAGCTTTCTTT
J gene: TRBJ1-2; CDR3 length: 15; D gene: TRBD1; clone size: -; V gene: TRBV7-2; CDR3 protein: CASSLVGTGGYGYTF; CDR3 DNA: TGTGCCAGCAGCTTAGTAGGGACAGGGGGTTATGGCTACACCTTC
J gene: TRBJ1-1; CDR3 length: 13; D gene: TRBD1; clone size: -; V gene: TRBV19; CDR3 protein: CASSWDRSTEAFF; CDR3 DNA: TGTGCCAGTAGTTGGGACAGGAGCACTGAAGCTTTCTTT
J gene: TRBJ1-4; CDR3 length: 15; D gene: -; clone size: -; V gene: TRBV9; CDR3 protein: CASSAPGHGDEKLFF; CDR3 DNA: TGTGCCAGCAGTGCACCGGGGCACGGAGATGAAAAACTGTTTTTT
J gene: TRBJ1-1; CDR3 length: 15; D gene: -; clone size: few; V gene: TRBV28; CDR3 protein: CASSPPGRGGAEAFF; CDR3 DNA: TGTGCCAGCAGCCCCCCGGGGAGAGGGGGGGCTGAAGCTTTCTTT
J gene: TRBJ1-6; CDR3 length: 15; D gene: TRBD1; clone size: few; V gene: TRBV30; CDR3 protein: CAWSVRGGDRSPLHF; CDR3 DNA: TGTGCCTGGAGTGTACGAGGGGGCGACCGTTCACCCCTCCACTTT
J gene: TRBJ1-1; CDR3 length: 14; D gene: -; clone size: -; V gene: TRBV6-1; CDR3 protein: CASNLLTTGTEAFF; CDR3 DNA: TGTGCCAGCAACCTATTAACGACGGGCACTGAAGCTTTCTTT
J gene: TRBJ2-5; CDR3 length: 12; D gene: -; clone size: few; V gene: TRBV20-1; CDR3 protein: CSAVALLGTQYF; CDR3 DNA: TGCAGTGCTGTGGCTCTCCTGGGGACCCAGTACTTC
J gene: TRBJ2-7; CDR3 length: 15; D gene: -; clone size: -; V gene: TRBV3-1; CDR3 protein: CASSHGLHGSYEQYF; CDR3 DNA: TGTGCCAGCAGCCACGGCTTGCACGGTTCCTACGAGCAGTACTTC
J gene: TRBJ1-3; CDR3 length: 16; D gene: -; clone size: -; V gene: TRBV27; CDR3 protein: CASSLSWGNSGNTIYF; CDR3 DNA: TGTGCCAGCAGTTTATCTTGGGGAAACTCTGGAAACACCATATATTTT
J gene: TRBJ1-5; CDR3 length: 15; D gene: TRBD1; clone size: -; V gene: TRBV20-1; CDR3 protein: CSARQGASSNQPQHF; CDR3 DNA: TGCAGTGCGAGACAGGGGGCAAGCAGCAATCAGCCCCAGCATTTT
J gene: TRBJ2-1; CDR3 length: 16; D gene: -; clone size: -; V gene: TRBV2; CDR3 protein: CASSDPTRIGRNEQFF; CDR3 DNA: TGTGCCAGCAGTGATCCCACTCGGATCGGGCGCAATGAGCAGTTCTTC
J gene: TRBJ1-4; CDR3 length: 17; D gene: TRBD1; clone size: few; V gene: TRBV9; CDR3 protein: CASSLGQGARTNEKLFF; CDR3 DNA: TGTGCCAGCAGCTTGGGACAGGGGGCGCGAACTAATGAAAAACTGTTTTTT
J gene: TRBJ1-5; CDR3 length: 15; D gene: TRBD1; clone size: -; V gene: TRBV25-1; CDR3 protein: CASSGQGGSNQPQHF; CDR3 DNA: TGTGCCAGCAGTGGACAGGGGGGGAGCAATCAGCCCCAGCATTTT
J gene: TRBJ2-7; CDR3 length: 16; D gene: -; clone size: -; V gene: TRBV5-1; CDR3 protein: CASSPLRGGKAYEQYF; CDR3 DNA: TGCGCCAGCAGCCCACTCCGTGGCGGGAAAGCCTACGAGCAGTACTTC
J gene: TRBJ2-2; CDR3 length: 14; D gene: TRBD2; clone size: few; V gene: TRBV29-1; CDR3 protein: CSVGRAGITGELFF; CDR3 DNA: TGCAGCGTTGGGCGAGCGGGGATCACCGGGGAGCTGTTTTTT
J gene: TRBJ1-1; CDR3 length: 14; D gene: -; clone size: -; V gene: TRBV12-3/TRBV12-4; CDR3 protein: CASSLGLKNTEAFF; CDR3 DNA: TGTGCCAGCAGTTTAGGGTTGAAGAACACTGAAGCTTTCTTT
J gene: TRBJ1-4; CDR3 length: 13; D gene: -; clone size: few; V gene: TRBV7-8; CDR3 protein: CASSLGGGSWLFF; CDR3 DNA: TGTGCCAGCAGCTTAGGCGGGGGTTCTTGGCTGTTTTTT
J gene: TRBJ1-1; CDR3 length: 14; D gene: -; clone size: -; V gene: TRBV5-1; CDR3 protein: CASSLGGFNTEAFF; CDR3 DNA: TGCGCCAGCAGCTTAGGAGGGTTTAACACTGAAGCTTTCTTT
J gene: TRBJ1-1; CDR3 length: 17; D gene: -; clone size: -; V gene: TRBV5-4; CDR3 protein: CASSQQLRTEKNTEAFF; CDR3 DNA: TGTGCCAGCAGCCAACAACTCAGGACAGAGAAGAACACTGAAGCTTTCTTT
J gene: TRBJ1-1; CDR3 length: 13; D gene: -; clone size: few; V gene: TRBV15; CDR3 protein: CATSRDTGTEAFF; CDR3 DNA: TGTGCCACCAGCAGAGATACAGGCACTGAAGCTTTCTTT
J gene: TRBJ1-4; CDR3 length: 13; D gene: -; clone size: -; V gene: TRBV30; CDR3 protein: CAWEVLGSEKLFF; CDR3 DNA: TGTGCCTGGGAGGTCCTTGGCAGTGAAAAACTGTTTTTT
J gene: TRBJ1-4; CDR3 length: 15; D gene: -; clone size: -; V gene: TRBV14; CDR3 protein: CASSHRTGTNERLFF; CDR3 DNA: TGTGCCAGCAGCCACCGGACGGGGACTAATGAAAGACTGTTTTTT
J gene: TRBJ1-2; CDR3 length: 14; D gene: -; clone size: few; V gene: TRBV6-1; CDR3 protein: CASSRDTSNYGYTF; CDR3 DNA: TGTGCCAGCAGCCGGGACACCTCTAACTATGGCTACACCTTC